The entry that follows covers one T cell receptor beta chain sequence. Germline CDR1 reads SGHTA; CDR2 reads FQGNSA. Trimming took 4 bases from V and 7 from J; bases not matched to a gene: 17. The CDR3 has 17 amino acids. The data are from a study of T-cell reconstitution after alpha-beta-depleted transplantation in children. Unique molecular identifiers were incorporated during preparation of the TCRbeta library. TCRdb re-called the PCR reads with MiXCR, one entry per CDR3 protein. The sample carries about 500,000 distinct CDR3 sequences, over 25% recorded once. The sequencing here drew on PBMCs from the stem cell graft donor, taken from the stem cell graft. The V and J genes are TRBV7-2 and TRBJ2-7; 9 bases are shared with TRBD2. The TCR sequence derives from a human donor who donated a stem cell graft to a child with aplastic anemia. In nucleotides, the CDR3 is TGTGCCAGCAGCTCCTGGCGGCGACTAGCGGAAACGTGGGAGCAGTACGTC. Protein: CASSSWRRLAETWEQYV.